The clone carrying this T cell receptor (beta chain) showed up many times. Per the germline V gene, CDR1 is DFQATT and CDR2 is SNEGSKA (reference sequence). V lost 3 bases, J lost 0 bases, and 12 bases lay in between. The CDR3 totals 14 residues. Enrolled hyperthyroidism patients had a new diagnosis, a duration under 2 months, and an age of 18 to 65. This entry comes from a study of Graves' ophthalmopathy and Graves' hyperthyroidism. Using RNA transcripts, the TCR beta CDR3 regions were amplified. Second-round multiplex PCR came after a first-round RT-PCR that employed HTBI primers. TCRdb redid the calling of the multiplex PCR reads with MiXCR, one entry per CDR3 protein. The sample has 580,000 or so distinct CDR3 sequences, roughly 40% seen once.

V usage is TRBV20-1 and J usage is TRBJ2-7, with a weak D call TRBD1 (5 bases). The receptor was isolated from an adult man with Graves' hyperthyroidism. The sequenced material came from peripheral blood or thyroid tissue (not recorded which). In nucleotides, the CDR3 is TGCAGTGCTAGGGACATCCTAACCTCCTACGAGCAGTACTTC. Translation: CSARDILTSYEQYF.